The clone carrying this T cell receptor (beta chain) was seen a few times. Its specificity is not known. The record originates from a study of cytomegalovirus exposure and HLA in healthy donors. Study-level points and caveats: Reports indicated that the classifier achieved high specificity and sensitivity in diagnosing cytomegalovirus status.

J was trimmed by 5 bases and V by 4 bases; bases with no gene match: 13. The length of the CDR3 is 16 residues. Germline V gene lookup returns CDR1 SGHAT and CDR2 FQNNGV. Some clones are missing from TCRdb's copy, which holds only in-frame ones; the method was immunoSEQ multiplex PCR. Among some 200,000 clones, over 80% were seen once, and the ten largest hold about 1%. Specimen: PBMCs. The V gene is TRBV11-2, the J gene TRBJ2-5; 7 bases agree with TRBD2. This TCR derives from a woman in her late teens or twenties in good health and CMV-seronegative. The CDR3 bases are TGTGCCAGCAGCTCCTCCGGGGGAGGACTAGTGGAGACCCAGTACTTC. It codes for CASSSSGGGLVETQYF.